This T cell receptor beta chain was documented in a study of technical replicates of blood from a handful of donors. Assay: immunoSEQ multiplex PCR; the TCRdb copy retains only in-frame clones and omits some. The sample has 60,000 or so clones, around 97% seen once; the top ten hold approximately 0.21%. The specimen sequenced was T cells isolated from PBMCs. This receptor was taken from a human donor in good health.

CDR3 loop: CASSLSLGWDRYNSNQPQHF. The CDR3, as DNA: TGTGCCAGCAGTTTATCATTAGGGTGGGACAGATATAATAGCAATCAGCCCCAGCATTTT. The rearrangement links TRBV28 to TRBJ1-5, with 7 bases lining up with TRBD1. V lost 1 base and J lost 0; bases outside the gene matches: 15. Germline CDR1 is MDHEN and CDR2 is SYDVKM. The length of the CDR3 is 20 residues.